The source of this TCR beta chain is a study of T cell repertoires in cytomegalovirus infection. This clonotype was counted a single time. A much larger clone differs from this one at a single base, so this may be a read error. Germline values: CDR1 MDHEN, CDR2 SYDVKM. V lost 5 bases to trimming and J lost 6 bases, with 13 bases between them. CDR3 size: 13 residues. Using its own MiXCR run on the reads, TCRdb lists one record per CDR3 protein. The sample consists of hundreds of thousands of distinct CDR3 sequences, less than 25% of them appearing once. This sequence joins TRBV28 and TRBJ1-1; D not certain. The receptor was derived from a human donor in good health (CMV status not recorded). Some clones in this sample may be carry-over from other donors' samples. What was sequenced was CD8+ T cells from PBMCs. The CDR3 DNA follows: TGTGCCAGCAGTATGCTCGTGACCGCTGAAGCTTTCTTT. It codes for CASSMLVTAEAFF.